This T cell receptor (beta chain) was captured in a study of T-cell reconstitution after alpha-beta-depleted transplantation in children. Notes on the study in general: Approximately two months post-transplant, alpha-beta T cells reportedly originated from several hundred expanded graft clones.

CDR3 length equals 13 residues. The V end lost 5 bases, the J end lost 2 bases, and 8 bases lay between the germline ends. CDR1 and CDR2 from the germline V gene are SGHVS and FQNEAQ. Points on this clonotype: What it binds is not known.

A TCRbeta library incorporating unique molecular identifiers was prepared. TCRdb called the PCR reads again in MiXCR, with one record for every CDR3 protein. Counted here are 250,000 to 400,000 distinct CDR3 sequences, 23% occurring once; the ten biggest clones make up over 9.5%. The sequencing used PBMCs, mostly from graft donor cells, collected 180 days after TCRalphabeta/CD19-depleted stem cell transplant. The rearrangement joins TRBV7-8 to TRBJ2-3; D is uncertain. This sequence was found in a male patient between 5 and 17 years old who had a stem cell transplant for acute lymphoblastic leukemia, so the T cells may come from the graft donor. In nucleotides, the CDR3 is TGTGCCAGCAGCCCGCCCCCCACAGATACGCAGTATTTT. Its translation: CASSPPPTDTQYF. Drawing the rest from reference TRBV7-8 and TRBJ2-3, the complete variable domain is GAGVSQSPRYKVAKRGQDVALRCDPISGHVSLFWYQQALGQGPEFLTYFQNEAQLDKSGLPSDRFFAERPEGSVSTLKIQRTQQEDSAVYLCASSPPPTDTQYFGPGTRLTVL.